This record looks at one T cell receptor (beta chain) sequence and its context. The target antigen is unknown. The protocol was immunoSEQ multiplex PCR, while the TCRdb copy is restricted to in-frame clones and leaves out a portion. The table has 5,000 to 7,000 clones, approximately 80% seen once. The source of the sample is a study of PD-1 blockade in classical Hodgkin lymphoma. Study as a whole: Every 2 weeks, patients had 3 mg/kg nivolumab intravenously. Regarding the study as a whole: Undefined causes, possibly disease activity or prior therapy, underlie the repertoire differences. While CD8+ TCR diversity did not rise significantly by C4D1, CD4+ TCR diversity did. Those achieving complete response showed baseline diversity like newly diagnosed patients.

Every patient was affected by relapse after autologous stem cell transplantation, while exposure to brentuximab vedotin was not uniform. Thawed PBMCs underwent magnetic negative selection to yield purified CD4+ T cells. The CDR3 length is 14 residues. V trimming: 4 bases; J trimming: 2 bases; junction bases outside the gene matches: 1. The germline V gene encodes CDR1 SGDLS and CDR2 YYNGEE. The gene calls are TRBV9 and TRBJ2-3; TRBD2 matches 10 bases. The sequence came from a human donor with classical Hodgkin lymphoma. The sequenced sample was CD4+ T cells from blood, obtained at baseline. The CDR3 DNA follows: TGTGCCAGCAGCAGCGGGGGGGCCACAGATACGCAGTATTTT. As protein: CASSSGGATDTQYF.